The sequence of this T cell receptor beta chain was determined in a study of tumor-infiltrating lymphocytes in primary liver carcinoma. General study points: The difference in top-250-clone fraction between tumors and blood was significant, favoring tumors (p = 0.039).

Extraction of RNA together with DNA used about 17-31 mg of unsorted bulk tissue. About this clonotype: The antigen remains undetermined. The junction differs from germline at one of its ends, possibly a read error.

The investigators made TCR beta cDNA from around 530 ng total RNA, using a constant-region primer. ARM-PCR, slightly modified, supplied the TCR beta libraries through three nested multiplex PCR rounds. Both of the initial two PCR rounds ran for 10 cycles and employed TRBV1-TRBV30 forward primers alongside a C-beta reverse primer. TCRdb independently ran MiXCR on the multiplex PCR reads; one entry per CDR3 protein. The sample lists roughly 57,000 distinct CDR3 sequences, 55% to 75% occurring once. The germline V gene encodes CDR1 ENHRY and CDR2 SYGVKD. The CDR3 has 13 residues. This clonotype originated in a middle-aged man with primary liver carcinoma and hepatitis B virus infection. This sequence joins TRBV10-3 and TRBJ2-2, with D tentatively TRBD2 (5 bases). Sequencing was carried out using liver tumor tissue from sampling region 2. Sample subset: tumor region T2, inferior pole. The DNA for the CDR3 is TGTGCCATCAGTGAGTCTGCTTCCGGGGAGCTATTATTT. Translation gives CAISESASGELLF.